Listed below are T cell receptor beta chains from one sample, sequenced in a study of identifying expanded T cells in peripheral blood. Generated by immunoSEQ multiplex PCR, the TCRdb table keeps only in-frame clones and is missing some. The sample carries roughly 84,000 clones, about 87% recorded once. The sequenced sample was blood. The receptor set was obtained from a person aged 18 to 70 in good health. CDR3s include the opening cysteine and the closing phenylalanine or tryptophan. The D gene is left open where the match is weak. Clone size is given for some rows only: seen once, a few or many times, or a class if the clone is expanded.

NA	NA	TRBV6-1	TRBJ1-1	TGTGCCAGCAGTGAAGGTGGGGAGAGAAAAGCTTTCTTT	CASSEGGERKAFF
TRBD2	few	TRBV18	TRBJ2-1	TGTGCCAGCTCACCTCCGGGACTAAACAATGAGCAGTTCTTC	CASSPPGLNNEQFF
NA	NA	TRBV18	TRBJ2-1	TGTGCCAGCTCACCTTCGGAGGTCCATGAGCAGTTCTTC	CASSPSEVHEQFF
NA	once	TRBV6-5	TRBJ1-3	TGTGCCAGCAGTTCACGGACTCACGGAAACACCATATATTTT	CASSSRTHGNTIYF
NA	NA	TRBV5-8	TRBJ1-4	TGTGCCAGCAACCAGGGGATGACTAATGAAAAACTGTTTTTT	CASNQGMTNEKLFF
TRBD1	NA	TRBV4-1	TRBJ1-2	TGCGCCAGCAGCCAGGCCGGACAGGGGGAGCGGGGGAACTATGGCTACACCTTC	CASSQAGQGERGNYGYTF
NA	NA	TRBV19	TRBJ1-5	TGTGCCAGTAGGGATAGCAATCAGCCCCAGCATTTT	CASRDSNQPQHF
TRBD2	once	TRBV7-3	TRBJ2-1	TGTGCCAGCAGCGACGGACTAGCGGGAGAGAATGAGCAGTTCTTC	CASSDGLAGENEQFF
NA	few	TRBV15	TRBJ2-7	TGTGCCACCAGCAGGGACCGGGACACCTACGAGCAGTACTTC	CATSRDRDTYEQYF
NA	NA	TRBV5-6	TRBJ1-1	TGTGCCAGCAGCTGGACATCCACTGAAGCTTTCTTT	CASSWTSTEAFF
NA	NA	TRBV7-2	TRBJ1-2	TGTGCCAGCAGCCCCACTTTTTGGGGCTACACCTTC	CASSPTFWGYTF
NA	NA	TRBV11-3	TRBJ2-1	TGTGCCAGCAGCCCCCAAGGCGGGGTCCAGCGTGAGCAGTTCTTC	CASSPQGGVQREQFF
TRBD2	NA	TRBV13	TRBJ2-1	TGTGCCAGTGCCCTTCCATTAGCGGGAGGGAATGAGCAGTTCTTC	CASALPLAGGNEQFF
NA	NA	TRBV6-5	TRBJ1-1	TGTGCCAGCAGTTACTCGGACACTGAAGCTTTCTTT	CASSYSDTEAFF
NA	NA	TRBV6-1	TRBJ1-1	TGTGCCAGCACCTCCCCCCGCGGGACGAACACTGAAGCTTTCTTT	CASTSPRGTNTEAFF
NA	NA	TRBV10-3	TRBJ1-2	TGTGCCGCGCAGAGGGATTTATCTAGTGGCTACACCTTC	CAAQRDLSSGYTF
NA	NA	TRBV6-5	TRBJ1-1	TGTGCCAGCAGTTCCGCAGGGGAGGGGTACACTGAAGCTTTCTTT	CASSSAGEGYTEAFF
NA	NA	TRBV29-1	TRBJ1-1	TGCAGCGTTGACCAGGGGATGAACACTGAAGCTTTCTTT	CSVDQGMNTEAFF
NA	NA	TRBV7-9	TRBJ1-2	TGTGCCAGCAGCTTAAGGCCAGGGCAGAGCGGCTACACCTTC	CASSLRPGQSGYTF
NA	NA	TRBV30	TRBJ2-1	TGTGCCTGGAGTGTAGGACGGGAGCAGTTCTTC	CAWSVGREQFF